The 2 T cell receptor beta chains below all came from one sample that was sequenced in a study of OX40 agonist ivuxolimab in advanced cancers. Assay used: immunoSEQ multiplex PCR; TCRdb lists only in-frame clones, some missing. Of about 77,000 clones in the sample, just under 90% were seen once. The sequencing here drew on CD4+ or CD8+ T cells sorted from blood, taken in a trial of the OX40 agonist ivuxolimab. All receptors come from an adult with an advanced solid tumor such as melanoma, head and neck, liver or kidney cancer.

V and J are TRBV5-4 and TRBJ1-4, with TRBD1 identical over 7 bases. The CDR3 sequence is 15 residues long. CDR1 is SGHNT and CDR2 is YYREEE in the germline V gene (reference sequence). With 4 bases clipped from V and 0 bases from J, the junction kept 3 bases outside the gene matches. The CDR3 DNA reads as TGTGCCAGCAGCCGACAGGGTGCAACTAATGAAAAACTGTTTTTT. Translation gives CASSRQGATNEKLFF. Filled out from reference TRBV5-4 and TRBJ1-4, the complete variable domain reads ETGVTQSPTHLIKTRGQQVTLRCSSQSGHNTVSWYQQALGQGPQFIFQYYREEENGRGNFPPRFSGLQFPNYSSELNVNALELDDSALYLCASSRQGATNEKLFFGSGTQLSVL.

This chain uses TRBV27 with TRBJ2-1; TRBD1 might be the D (6 bases). The CDR3 sequence is 14 residues long. Trimming took 4 bases from V and 6 from J, leaving 13 bases between them. The germline V gene has CDR1 MNHEY and CDR2 SMNVEV (reference sequence). CDR3 sequence (DNA): TGTGCCAGCAGTTCCTCGCAGGGGCCCAATGAGCAGTTCTTC. Translating it yields CASSSSQGPNEQFF.